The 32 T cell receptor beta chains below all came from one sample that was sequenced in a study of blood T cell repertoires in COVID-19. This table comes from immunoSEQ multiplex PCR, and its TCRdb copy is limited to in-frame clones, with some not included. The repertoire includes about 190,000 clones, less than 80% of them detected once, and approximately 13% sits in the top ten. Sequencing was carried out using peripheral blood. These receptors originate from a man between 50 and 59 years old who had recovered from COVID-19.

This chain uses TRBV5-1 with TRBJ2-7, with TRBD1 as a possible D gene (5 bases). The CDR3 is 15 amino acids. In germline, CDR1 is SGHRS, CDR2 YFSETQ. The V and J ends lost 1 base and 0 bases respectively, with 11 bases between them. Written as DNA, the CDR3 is TGCGCCAGCAGCTTGATCTCCGACAGCTCCTACGAGCAGTACTTC. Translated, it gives CASSLISDSSYEQYF.

This CDR3 is CASSTGGTVTDTQYF. CDR3 sequence (DNA): TGTGCCAGCAGCACGGGGGGGACTGTCACAGATACGCAGTATTTT. The J gene is TRBJ2-3, the V gene TRBV11-2, with 8 bases that match TRBD2. Germline V gene sequence: CDR1 SGHAT, CDR2 FQNNGV. Trimming cost V 5 bases and J 2 bases; bases outside gene matches: 6. The CDR3 runs 15 residues.

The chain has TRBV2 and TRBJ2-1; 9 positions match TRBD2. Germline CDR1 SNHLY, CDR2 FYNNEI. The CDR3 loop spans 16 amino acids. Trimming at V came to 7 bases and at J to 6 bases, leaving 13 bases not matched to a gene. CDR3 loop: CASTVTGIAGVNEQFF. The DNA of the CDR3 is TGTGCCAGCACCGTTACCGGAATAGCGGGGGTCAATGAGCAGTTCTTC.

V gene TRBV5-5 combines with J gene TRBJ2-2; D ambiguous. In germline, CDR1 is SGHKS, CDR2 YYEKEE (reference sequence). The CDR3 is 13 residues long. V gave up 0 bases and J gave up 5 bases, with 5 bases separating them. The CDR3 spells CASSLALTGELFF. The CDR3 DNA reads TGTGCCAGCAGCTTGGCCTTGACCGGGGAGCTGTTTTTT. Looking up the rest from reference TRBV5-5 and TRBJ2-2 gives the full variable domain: DAGVTQSPTHLIKTRGQQVTLRCSPISGHKSVSWYQQVLGQGPQFIFQYYEKEERGRGNFPDRFSARQFPNYSSELNVNALLLGDSALYLCASSLALTGELFFGEGSRLTVL.

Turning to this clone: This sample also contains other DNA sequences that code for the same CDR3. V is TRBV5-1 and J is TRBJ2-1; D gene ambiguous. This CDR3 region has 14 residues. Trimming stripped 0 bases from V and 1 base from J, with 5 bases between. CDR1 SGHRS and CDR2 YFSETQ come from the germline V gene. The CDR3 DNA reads TGCGCCAGCAGCTTGGGAGTATCCTACAATGAGCAGTTCTTC. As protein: CASSLGVSYNEQFF.

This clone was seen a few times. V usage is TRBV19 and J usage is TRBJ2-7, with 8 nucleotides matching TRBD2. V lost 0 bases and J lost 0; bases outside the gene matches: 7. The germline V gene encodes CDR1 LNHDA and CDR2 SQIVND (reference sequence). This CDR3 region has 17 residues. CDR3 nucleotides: TGTGCCAGTAGTATAGAATCCGGGACTAGGAGCTCCTACGAGCAGTACTTC. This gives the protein CASSIESGTRSSYEQYF.

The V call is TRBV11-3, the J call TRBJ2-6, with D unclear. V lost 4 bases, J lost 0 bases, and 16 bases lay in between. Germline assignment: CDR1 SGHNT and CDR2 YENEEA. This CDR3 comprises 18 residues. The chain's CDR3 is CASSSHARFGSGANVLTF. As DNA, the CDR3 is TGTGCCAGCAGCTCCCACGCCCGGTTTGGCTCTGGGGCCAACGTCCTGACTTTC.

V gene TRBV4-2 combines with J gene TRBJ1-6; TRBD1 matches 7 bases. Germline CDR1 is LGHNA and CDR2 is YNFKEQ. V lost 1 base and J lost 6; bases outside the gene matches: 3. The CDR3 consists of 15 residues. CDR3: CASSQAGTANSPLHF. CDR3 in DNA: TGTGCCAGCAGCCAAGCCGGGACAGCTAATTCACCCCTCCACTTT.

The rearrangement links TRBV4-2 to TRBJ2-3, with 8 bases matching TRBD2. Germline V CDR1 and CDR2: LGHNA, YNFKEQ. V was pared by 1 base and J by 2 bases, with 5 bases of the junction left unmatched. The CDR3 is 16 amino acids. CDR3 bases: TGTGCCAGCAGCCAAGTCTGGCGGGAGGCCACAGATACGCAGTATTTT. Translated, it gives CASSQVWREATDTQYF.

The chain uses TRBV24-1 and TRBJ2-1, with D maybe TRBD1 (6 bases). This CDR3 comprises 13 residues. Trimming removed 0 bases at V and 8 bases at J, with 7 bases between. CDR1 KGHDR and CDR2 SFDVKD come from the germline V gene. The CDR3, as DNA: TGTGCCACCAGTGATTTGCAGGGGTATGAGCAGTTCTTC. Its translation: CATSDLQGYEQFF.

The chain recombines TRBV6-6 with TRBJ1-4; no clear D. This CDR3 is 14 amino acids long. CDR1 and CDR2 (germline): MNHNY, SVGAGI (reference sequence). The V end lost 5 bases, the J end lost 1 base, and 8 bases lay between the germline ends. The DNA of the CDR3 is TGTGCCAGCAGTGAGCTCCTAACTAATGAAAAACTGTTTTTT. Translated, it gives CASSELLTNEKLFF.

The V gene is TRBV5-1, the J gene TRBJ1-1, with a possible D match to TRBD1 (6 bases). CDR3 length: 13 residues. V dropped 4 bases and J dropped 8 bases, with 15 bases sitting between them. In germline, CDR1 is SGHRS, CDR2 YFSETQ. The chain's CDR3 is CASSDGYREEAFF. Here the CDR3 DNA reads TGCGCCAGCAGCGACGGCTACAGGGAAGAAGCTTTCTTT.

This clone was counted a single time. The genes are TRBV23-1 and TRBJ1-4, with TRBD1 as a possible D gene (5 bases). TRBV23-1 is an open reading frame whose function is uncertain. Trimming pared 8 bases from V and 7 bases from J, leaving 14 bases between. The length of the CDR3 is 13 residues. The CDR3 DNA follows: TGCGCCAGCCTCCGGGGGTTCGGTGAAAAACTGTTTTTT. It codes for CASLRGFGEKLFF.

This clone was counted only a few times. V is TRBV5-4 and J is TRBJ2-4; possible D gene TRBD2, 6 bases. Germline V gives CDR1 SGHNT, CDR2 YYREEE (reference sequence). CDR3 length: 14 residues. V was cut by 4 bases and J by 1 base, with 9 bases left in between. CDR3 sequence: CASSIREAKNIQYF. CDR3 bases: TGTGCCAGCAGCATACGGGAGGCCAAAAACATTCAGTACTTC.

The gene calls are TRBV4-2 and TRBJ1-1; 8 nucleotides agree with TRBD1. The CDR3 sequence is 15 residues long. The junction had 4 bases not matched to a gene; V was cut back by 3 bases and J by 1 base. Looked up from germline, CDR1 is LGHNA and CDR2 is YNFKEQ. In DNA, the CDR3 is TGTGCCAGCAGCCACCAGGGGGCGCAGAACACTGAAGCTTTCTTT. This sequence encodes CASSHQGAQNTEAFF.

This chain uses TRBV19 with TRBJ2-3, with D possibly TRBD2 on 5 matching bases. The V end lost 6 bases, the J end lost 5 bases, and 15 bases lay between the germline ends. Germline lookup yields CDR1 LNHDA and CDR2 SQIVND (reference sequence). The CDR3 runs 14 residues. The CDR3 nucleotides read TGTGCCAGTAGCCGAGGGCAGATAGAAGATACGCAGTATTTT. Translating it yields CASSRGQIEDTQYF.

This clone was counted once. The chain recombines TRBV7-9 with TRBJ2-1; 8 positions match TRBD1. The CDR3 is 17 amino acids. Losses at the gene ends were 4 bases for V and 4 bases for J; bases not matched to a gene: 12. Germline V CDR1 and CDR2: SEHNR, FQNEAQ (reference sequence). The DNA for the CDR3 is TGTGCCAGCAGCTCCCAGCTAAGGGACAGGAATTACAATGAGCAGTTCTTC. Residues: CASSSQLRDRNYNEQFF.

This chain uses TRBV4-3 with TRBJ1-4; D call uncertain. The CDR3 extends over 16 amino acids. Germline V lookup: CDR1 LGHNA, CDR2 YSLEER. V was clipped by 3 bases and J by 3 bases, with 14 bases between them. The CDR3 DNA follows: TGCGCCAGCAGCCACGACCCGCGGGCGGCTAATGAAAAACTGTTTTTT. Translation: CASSHDPRAANEKLFF.

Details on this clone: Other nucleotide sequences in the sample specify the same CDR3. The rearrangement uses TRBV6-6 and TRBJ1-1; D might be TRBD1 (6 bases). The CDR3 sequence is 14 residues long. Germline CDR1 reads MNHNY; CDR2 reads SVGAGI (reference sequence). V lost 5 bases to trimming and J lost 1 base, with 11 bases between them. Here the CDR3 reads CASSPDRANTEAFF. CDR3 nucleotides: TGTGCCAGCAGTCCGGACAGAGCGAACACTGAAGCTTTCTTT.

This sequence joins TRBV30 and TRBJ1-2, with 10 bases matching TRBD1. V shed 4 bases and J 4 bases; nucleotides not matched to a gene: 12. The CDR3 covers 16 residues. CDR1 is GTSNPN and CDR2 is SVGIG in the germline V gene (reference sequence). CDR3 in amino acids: CAWTPLETGGLYGYTF. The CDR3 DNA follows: TGTGCCTGGACCCCCCTCGAGACAGGGGGCCTCTATGGCTACACCTTC. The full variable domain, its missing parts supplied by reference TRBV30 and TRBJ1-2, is SQTIHQWPATLVQPVGSPLSLECTVEGTSNPNLYWYRQAAGRGLQLLFYSVGIGQISSEVPQNLSASRPQDRQFILSSKKLLLSDSGFYLCAWTPLETGGLYGYTFGSGTRLTVV.

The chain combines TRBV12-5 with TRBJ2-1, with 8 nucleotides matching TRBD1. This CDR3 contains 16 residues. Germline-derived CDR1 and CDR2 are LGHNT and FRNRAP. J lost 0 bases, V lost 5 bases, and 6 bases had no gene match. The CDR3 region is CASGPDRVSSYNEQFF. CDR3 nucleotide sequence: TGTGCTAGTGGTCCGGACAGGGTTAGCTCCTACAATGAGCAGTTCTTC.

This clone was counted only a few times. DNA for the CDR3: TGTGCCAGTAGCGACCGGGCTGGGGCCAACGTCCTGACTTTC. Translated, it gives CASSDRAGANVLTF. V gene TRBV19 combines with J gene TRBJ2-6; the D is unclear. CDR1 LNHDA and CDR2 SQIVND come from the germline V gene (reference sequence). V lost 6 bases to trimming and J lost 2 bases, with 8 bases between them. The CDR3 is made up of 14 amino acids.

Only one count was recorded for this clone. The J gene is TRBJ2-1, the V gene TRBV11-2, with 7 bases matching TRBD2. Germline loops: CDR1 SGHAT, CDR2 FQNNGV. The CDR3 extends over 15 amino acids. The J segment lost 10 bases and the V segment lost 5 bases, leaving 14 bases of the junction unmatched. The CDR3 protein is CASSQGAGNPKEQFF. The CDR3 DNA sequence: TGTGCCAGCAGCCAGGGAGCGGGAAACCCGAAGGAGCAGTTCTTC. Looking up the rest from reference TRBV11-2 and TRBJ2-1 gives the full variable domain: EAGVAQSPRYKIIEKRQSVAFWCNPISGHATLYWYQQILGQGPKLLIQFQNNGVVDDSQLPKDRFSAERLKGVDSTLKIQPAKLEDSAVYLCASSQGAGNPKEQFFGPGTRLTVL.

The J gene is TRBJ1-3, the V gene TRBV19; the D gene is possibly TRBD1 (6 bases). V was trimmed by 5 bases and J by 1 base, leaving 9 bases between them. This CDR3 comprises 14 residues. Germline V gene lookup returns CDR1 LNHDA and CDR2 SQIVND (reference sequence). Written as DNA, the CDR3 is TGTGCCAGTAGTTCGCAGGGGTCTGGAAACACCATATATTTT. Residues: CASSSQGSGNTIYF.

The chain's CDR3 is CASSIPGRDRKNEQFF. The CDR3 DNA reads as TGTGCCAGTAGTATTCCAGGGCGGGACCGGAAGAATGAGCAGTTCTTC. The chain employs TRBV19 and TRBJ2-1; D is possibly TRBD2 (6 bases). Germline CDR1 is LNHDA and CDR2 is SQIVND (reference sequence). Trimming left V 3 bases short and J 7 bases short, with 19 bases between. This CDR3 has 16 residues.

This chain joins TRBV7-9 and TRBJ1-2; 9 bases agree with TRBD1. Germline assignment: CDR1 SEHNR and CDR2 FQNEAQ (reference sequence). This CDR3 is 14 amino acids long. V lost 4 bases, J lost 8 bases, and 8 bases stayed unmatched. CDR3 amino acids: CASSSLQGAKGYTF. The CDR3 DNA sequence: TGTGCCAGCAGCTCTCTACAGGGGGCGAAGGGCTACACCTTC.

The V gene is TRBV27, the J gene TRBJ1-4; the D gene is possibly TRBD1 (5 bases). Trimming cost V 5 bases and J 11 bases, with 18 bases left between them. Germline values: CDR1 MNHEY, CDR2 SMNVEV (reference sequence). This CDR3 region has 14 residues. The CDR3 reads CASSESGSRGKLFF. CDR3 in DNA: TGTGCCAGCAGTGAGTCCGGGTCTCGGGGGAAACTGTTTTTT.

The CDR3 DNA sequence: TGCAGCGTCCGCACCTCTAGCGGGAGTAGGTACGAGCAGTACTTC. It is translated as CSVRTSSGSRYEQYF. The gene calls are TRBV29-1 and TRBJ2-7; TRBD2 matches 10 bases. Germline V CDR1 and CDR2: SQVTM, ANQGSEA. CDR3 length equals 15 residues. With 6 bases clipped from V and 4 bases from J, the junction kept 12 bases outside the gene matches.

The CDR3, as DNA: TGTGCCACCAGTGATTCCCAGGGGGCGAGGGAGACCCAGTACTTC. This translates into CATSDSQGARETQYF. The V gene is TRBV24-1, the J gene TRBJ2-5; TRBD1 agrees at 8 bases. Germline CDR1 KGHDR, CDR2 SFDVKD. Losses at the gene ends were 2 bases for V and 5 bases for J; bases not matched to a gene: 6. The CDR3 spans 15 residues.

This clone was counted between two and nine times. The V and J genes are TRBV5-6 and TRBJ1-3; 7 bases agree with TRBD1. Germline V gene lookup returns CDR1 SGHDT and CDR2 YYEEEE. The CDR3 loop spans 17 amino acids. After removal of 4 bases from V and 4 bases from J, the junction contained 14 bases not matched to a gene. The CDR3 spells CASSPEGALFQGNTIYF. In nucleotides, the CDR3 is TGTGCCAGCAGCCCAGAGGGGGCTCTATTTCAGGGAAACACCATATATTTT.

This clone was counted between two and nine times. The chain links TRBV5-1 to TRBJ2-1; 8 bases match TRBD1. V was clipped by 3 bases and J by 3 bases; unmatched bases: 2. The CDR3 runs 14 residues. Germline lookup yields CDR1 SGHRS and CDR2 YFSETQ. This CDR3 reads CASSWTGHYNEQFF. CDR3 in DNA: TGCGCCAGCAGCTGGACAGGGCACTACAATGAGCAGTTCTTC.

The CDR3 protein is CASSLSMGTGSYEQYF. The CDR3 nucleotides read TGTGCCAGCAGTTTATCAATGGGGACAGGGAGCTACGAGCAGTACTTC. The J gene is TRBJ2-7, the V gene TRBV27, with 9 bases matching TRBD1. The CDR3 runs to 16 residues. Trimming removed 0 bases from V and 3 bases from J; junction bases left unmatched: 6. Germline CDR1 MNHEY, CDR2 SMNVEV (reference sequence).